One T cell receptor beta chain is described in this entry. Its antigen is not known. At one end, the junction sequence differs from germline, possibly due to a read error. Reverse transcription of approximately 500 ng total RNA with a constant-region primer produced TCR beta cDNA. Three nested multiplex PCR rounds, a slightly modified ARM-PCR method, built the TCR beta libraries. For 10 cycles apiece, the opening two PCR rounds ran with TRBV1-TRBV30 forward primers and a C-beta reverse primer. In TCRdb, the multiplex PCR reads were re-called with MiXCR into one record per CDR3 protein. The sample lists more than 20,000 distinct CDR3 sequences; around 82% were seen once. This CDR3 is built from 15 residues. The germline V gene has CDR1 LGHNA and CDR2 YSLEER. These data come from a study of tumor-infiltrating lymphocytes in primary liver carcinoma. Unsorted bulk tissue (about 18-32 mg) underwent RNA and DNA co-extraction. Five discrete regions of every tumor underwent sampling.

Overall study findings and caveats: About 7-25% of top clones, no more, were shared by all five regions. Lower overlap was observed for tumor-adjacent and tumor-blood pairs relative to tumor region pairs.

The chain carries TRBV4-3 and TRBJ2-7, with D possibly TRBD1 on 5 matching bases. This clonotype originated in a woman aged 30 to 39 with primary liver carcinoma and hepatitis B virus infection. The sequenced material came from liver tumor tissue from sampling region 2. Sample subset: tumor region T2, inferior pole. CDR3 in DNA: TGCGCCAGCAGGCAAGAATTTCCAGGGTCCCACGAGCAGTACTTC. It encodes CASRQEFPGSHEQYF.